This T cell receptor beta chain comes out of a study of blood T cell repertoires in COVID-19. The overall study: Spain, Italy and the United States supplied samples that represented acute and convalescent COVID-19. T cells, B-cell-depleted T cells, or PBMCs provided the cDNA or gDNA that served as material.

The method was immunoSEQ multiplex PCR; TCRdb's version includes in-frame clones alone and lacks a portion of them. The table records over 130,000 clones, approximately 85% of them present only once. This CDR3 comprises 18 residues. V was shortened by 7 bases and J by 0 bases, with 24 bases between the two germline ends. Germline CDR1 and CDR2: SGHNT and YENEEA. The V call is TRBV11-3, the J call TRBJ1-2; a weak D match, TRBD1 (6 bases). The sample consisted of peripheral blood. This clonotype was sampled from a man aged 50 to 59 with acute or convalescent COVID-19. The CDR3 loop is CASTLSFYPDSANYGYTF. CDR3 DNA sequence: TGTGCCAGCACCCTTAGTTTCTATCCGGACAGTGCTAACTATGGCTACACCTTC. The full variable domain, completed using reference TRBV11-3 and TRBJ1-2, is EAGVVQSPRYKIIEKKQPVAFWCNPISGHNTLYWYLQNLGQGPELLIRYENEEAVDDSQLPKDRFSAERLKGVDSTLKIQPAELGDSAVYLCASTLSFYPDSANYGYTFGSGTRLTVV.